Below, one TCR beta chain is given with its context. Per the authors' pipeline: Estimation of nucleated cell counts was performed using reference gene primer amplification. Sequenced by immunoSEQ multiplex PCR; TCRdb stores in-frame clones only, minus some. For V, J and clone size, that table is used; D and trimming come from the DNA. Of 310,000 or so clones in the sample, about 90% were seen once. Followed longitudinally, the Seattle patients had been enrolled during active infection. This specimen comes from a study of blood T cell repertoires in COVID-19. After removal of 5 bases from V and 5 bases from J, the junction contained 24 bases not matched to a gene. Germline V lookup: CDR1 MDHEN, CDR2 SYDVKM. This CDR3 spans 20 amino acids.

This clonotype was obtained from a woman aged 25 to 39 with COVID-19, enrolled during active disease. This chain links TRBV28 with TRBJ1-5, with 7 bases fitting TRBD1. Material for sequencing was peripheral blood. The CDR3 sequence is CASSTHRQGRNPNPYQPQHF. CDR3 in DNA: TGTGCCAGCAGTACTCATCGACAGGGACGAAATCCCAATCCTTATCAGCCCCAGCATTTT.